The sample holds a few counts of the clone carrying this T cell receptor beta chain. The sample belongs to a study of T cell clones after liver transplantation. Study context: Liver transplant recipients had immunosuppression withdrawal attempted within 2 years. Until 12-24 months post-transplant, subjects got standard immunosuppression and no induction. Samples came pre-transplant, pre-randomization before withdrawal, and post-randomization after withdrawal ended. Post-transplant blood was tracked for graft-donor-reactive T cell clones identified in a pre-transplant mixed lymphocyte reaction.

Trimming stripped 0 bases from V and 0 bases from J, with 7 bases between. This CDR3 spans 15 amino acids. The germline gives CDR1 MNHNY, CDR2 SVGAGI (reference sequence). Here immunoSEQ multiplex PCR was the method, and the copy in TCRdb shows in-frame clones only, minus some. In the table there are tens of thousands of clones, roughly nine tenths of which are singletons. This clonotype originated in a human patient who received a liver transplant. Some T cells could come from the graft donor. This chain joins TRBV6-6 and TRBJ2-3; D gene unclear. The material sequenced was CD8+ T cells from blood, taken 12 months after liver transplant. CDR3 sequence reads: CASSYSATSTDTQYF. For the CDR3, the DNA is TGTGCCAGCAGTTACTCGGCCACTAGCACAGATACGCAGTATTTT.